Sequencing of this T cell receptor (beta chain) was carried out in a study of yellow fever vaccine responses in identical twins. Regarding the study as a whole: Convergence reportedly seemed to mark part of the twins' vaccine T cell response, with personalization marking the rest.

Of note for this clonotype: The antigen is unknown.

Each CDR3 protein is one row after TCRdb ran MiXCR on the RT-PCR reads. The sample yields some 20,000 distinct CDR3 sequences, approximately 68% seen once. This clonotype was sampled from a woman between 18 and 29 years old who received the yellow fever vaccine. Material: T cells from blood (PBMCs), unsorted or a sorted subset (not recorded which), obtained before or after yellow fever vaccination (not recorded which).

The CDR3 DNA sequence: TGTGCCAGCAGTAAGACTAGCGGGATTACCAATGAGCAGTTCTTC. This encodes CASSKTSGITNEQFF. This sequence joins TRBV12-3 or TRBV12-4 and TRBJ2-1; 11 nucleotides agree with TRBD2. J lost 6 bases, V lost 5 bases, and 6 bases had no gene match. CDR3 length equals 15 residues.